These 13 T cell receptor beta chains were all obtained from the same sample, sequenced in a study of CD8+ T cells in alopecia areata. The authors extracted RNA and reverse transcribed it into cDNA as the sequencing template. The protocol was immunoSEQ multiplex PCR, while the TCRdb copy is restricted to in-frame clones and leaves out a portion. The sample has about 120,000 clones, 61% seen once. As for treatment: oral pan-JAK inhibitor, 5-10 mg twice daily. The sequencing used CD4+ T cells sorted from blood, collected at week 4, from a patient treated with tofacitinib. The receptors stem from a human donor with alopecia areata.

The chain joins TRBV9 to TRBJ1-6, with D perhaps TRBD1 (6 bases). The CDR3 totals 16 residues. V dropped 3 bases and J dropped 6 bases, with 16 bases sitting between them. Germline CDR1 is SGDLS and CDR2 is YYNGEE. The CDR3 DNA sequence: TGTGCCAGCAGCGCCCGACAGGAGGGTGGTAATTCACCCCTCCACTTT. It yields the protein CASSARQEGGNSPLHF.

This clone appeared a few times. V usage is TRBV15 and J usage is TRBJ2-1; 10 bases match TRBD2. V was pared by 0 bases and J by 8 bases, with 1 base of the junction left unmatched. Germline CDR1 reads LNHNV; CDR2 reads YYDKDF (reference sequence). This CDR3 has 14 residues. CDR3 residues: CATSRDLAGDEQFF. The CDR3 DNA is TGTGCCACCAGCAGAGACCTAGCGGGGGATGAGCAGTTCTTC.

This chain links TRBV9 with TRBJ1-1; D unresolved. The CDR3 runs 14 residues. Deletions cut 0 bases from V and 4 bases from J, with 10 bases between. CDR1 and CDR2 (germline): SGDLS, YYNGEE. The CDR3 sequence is CASSVDGGFTEAFF. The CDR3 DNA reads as TGTGCCAGCAGCGTAGATGGTGGTTTCACTGAAGCTTTCTTT.

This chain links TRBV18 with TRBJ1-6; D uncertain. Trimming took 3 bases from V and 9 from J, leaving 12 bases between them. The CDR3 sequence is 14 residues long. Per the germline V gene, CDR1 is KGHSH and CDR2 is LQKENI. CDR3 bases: TGTGCCAGCTCACCTTCGGAGACACCTTCACCCCTCCACTTT. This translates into CASSPSETPSPLHF. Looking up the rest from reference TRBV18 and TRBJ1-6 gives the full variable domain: NAGVMQNPRHLVRRRGQEARLRCSPMKGHSHVYWYRQLPEEGLKFMVYLQKENIIDESGMPKERFSAEFPKEGPSILRIQQVVRGDSAAYFCASSPSETPSPLHFGNGTRLTVT.

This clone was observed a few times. CDR3 region: CASSGTSGTGTQYF. The DNA of the CDR3 is TGTGCCAGCAGCGGGACTAGTGGGACAGGGACCCAGTACTTC. The rearrangement joins TRBV9 to TRBJ2-5; weak D call: TRBD1 (8 bases). Germline CDR1 reads SGDLS; CDR2 reads YYNGEE. Between the trimmed V and J ends, which lost 3 bases and 7 bases, there was a span of 16 bases. The CDR3 is made up of 14 amino acids.

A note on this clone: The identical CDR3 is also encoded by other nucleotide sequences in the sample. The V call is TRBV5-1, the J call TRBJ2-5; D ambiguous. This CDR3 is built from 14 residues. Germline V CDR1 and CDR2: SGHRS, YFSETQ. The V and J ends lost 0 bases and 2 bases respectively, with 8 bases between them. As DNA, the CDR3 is TGCGCCAGCAGCTTGGGGAGTGGGCAAGAGACCCAGTACTTC. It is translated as CASSLGSGQETQYF.

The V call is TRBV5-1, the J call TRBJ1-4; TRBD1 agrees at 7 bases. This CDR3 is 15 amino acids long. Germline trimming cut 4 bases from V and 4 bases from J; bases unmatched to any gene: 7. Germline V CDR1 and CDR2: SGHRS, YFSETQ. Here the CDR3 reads CASSGRDSGNEKLFF. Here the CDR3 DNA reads TGCGCCAGCAGCGGGAGGGACAGCGGTAATGAAAAACTGTTTTTT.

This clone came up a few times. CDR3 amino acids: CASGHGLGTEAFF. CDR3 bases: TGTGCCAGCGGCCACGGGTTAGGTACTGAAGCTTTCTTT. The chain employs TRBV2 and TRBJ1-1, with D unclear. Germline lookup yields CDR1 SNHLY and CDR2 FYNNEI. The germline V and J ends were trimmed by 8 bases and 5 bases, with 15 bases remaining between them. CDR3 length equals 13 residues.

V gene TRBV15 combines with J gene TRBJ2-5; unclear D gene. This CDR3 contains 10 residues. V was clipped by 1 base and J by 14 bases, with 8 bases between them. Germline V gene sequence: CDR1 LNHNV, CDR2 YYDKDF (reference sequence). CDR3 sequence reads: CATSRVWAYF. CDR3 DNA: TGTGCCACCAGCAGAGTATGGGCTTACTTC.

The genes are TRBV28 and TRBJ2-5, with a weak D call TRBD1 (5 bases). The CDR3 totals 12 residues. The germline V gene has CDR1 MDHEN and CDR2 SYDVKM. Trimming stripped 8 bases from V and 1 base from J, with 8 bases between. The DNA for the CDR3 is TGTGCCAGCCGGACATTCCAAGAGACCCAGTACTTC. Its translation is CASRTFQETQYF.

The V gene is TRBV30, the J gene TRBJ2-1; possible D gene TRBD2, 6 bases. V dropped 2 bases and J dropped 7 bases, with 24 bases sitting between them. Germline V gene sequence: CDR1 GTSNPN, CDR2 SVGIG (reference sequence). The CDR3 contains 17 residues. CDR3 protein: CAWSHPTPGLPPNEQFF. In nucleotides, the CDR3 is TGTGCCTGGAGTCACCCAACTCCGGGACTCCCTCCAAATGAGCAGTTCTTC. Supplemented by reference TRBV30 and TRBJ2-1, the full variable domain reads SQTIHQWPATLVQPVGSPLSLECTVEGTSNPNLYWYRQAAGRGLQLLFYSVGIGQISSEVPQNLSASRPQDRQFILSSKKLLLSDSGFYLCAWSHPTPGLPPNEQFFGPGTRLTVL.

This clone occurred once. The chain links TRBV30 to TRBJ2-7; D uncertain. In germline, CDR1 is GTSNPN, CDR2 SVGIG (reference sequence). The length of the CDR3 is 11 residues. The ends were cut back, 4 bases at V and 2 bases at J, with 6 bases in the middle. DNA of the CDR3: TGTGCCTGGATTTCTCCCTACGAGCAGTACTTC. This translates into CAWISPYEQYF.

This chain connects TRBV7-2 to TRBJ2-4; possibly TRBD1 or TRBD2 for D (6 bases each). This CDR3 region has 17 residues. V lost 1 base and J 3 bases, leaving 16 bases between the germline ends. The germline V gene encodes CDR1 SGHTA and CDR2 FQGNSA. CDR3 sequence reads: CASSLVGGGESKNIQYF. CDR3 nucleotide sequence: TGTGCCAGCAGCTTAGTTGGAGGGGGAGAGAGCAAAAACATTCAGTACTTC.